One and the same sample provided the 25 T cell receptor beta chains below, sequenced in a study of CD4+ T cells in melanoma. Sequenced by immunoSEQ multiplex PCR; TCRdb stores in-frame clones only, minus some. This sample has 8,500 to 14,000 clones, with 67% found just once. Input material: cells from a culture (not recorded whether cultured in vitro). These receptors all come from a human donor with melanoma.

The chain combines TRBV15 with TRBJ2-3; D may match TRBD1 or TRBD2 (6 bases each). V gave up 4 bases and J gave up 5 bases, with 16 bases separating them. Germline V gives CDR1 LNHNV, CDR2 YYDKDF (reference sequence). The CDR3 covers 15 residues. The CDR3 coding sequence is TGTGCCACCAGCACCTTGAGGGGGGTACTAGATACGCAGTATTTT. It specifies CATSTLRGVLDTQYF.

The genes are TRBV29-1 and TRBJ2-3; D may be TRBD1 or TRBD2 (7 bases each). Trimming cost V 7 bases and J 6 bases, with 17 bases left between them. The CDR3 consists of 13 residues. The germline gives CDR1 SQVTM, CDR2 ANQGSEA. The chain's CDR3 is CSAGLRGGDTQYF. The CDR3 DNA reads TGCAGCGCAGGACTCAGGGGGGGCGATACGCAGTATTTT.

This clone was observed a few times. The chain links TRBV5-4 to TRBJ1-2; 7 bases agree with TRBD1. Germline V gene sequence: CDR1 SGHNT, CDR2 YYREEE (reference sequence). J was trimmed by 6 bases and V by 1 base; bases with no gene match: 9. The CDR3 has 15 residues. The CDR3 DNA reads as TGTGCCAGCAGCTTGACGGGGAAGGGGGCAGATGGCTACACCTTC. Residues: CASSLTGKGADGYTF.

The rearrangement uses TRBV6-5 and TRBJ1-6, with 12 bases that match TRBD1. CDR3 length: 15 residues. The junction had 7 bases not matched to a gene; V was cut back by 5 bases and J by 11 bases. Germline lookup yields CDR1 MNHEY and CDR2 SVGAGI. The CDR3 is CASSRGGTGGPPLHF. CDR3 bases: TGTGCCAGCAGTCGGGGGGGGACAGGGGGCCCACCCCTCCACTTT.

This CDR3 is CASSPTGKETQYF. The DNA of the CDR3 is TGTGCCAGCAGCCCGACAGGGAAAGAGACCCAGTACTTC. This chain connects TRBV7-8 to TRBJ2-5; 7 nucleotides line up with TRBD1. The ends lost 5 bases at V and 3 bases at J; junction bases unmatched: 3. Per germline, CDR1 SGHVS and CDR2 FQNEAQ. This CDR3 is built from 13 residues.

The chain recombines TRBV6-1 with TRBJ1-1; D call uncertain. The V gene's germline CDR1 is MNHNS and CDR2 SASEGT. This CDR3 comprises 15 residues. The germline V and J ends were trimmed by 7 bases and 11 bases, with 26 bases remaining between them. CDR3 nucleotide sequence: TGTGCCAGCACCCCCCGGCTGAGAGACTATTCCAAGGCTTTCTTT. It is translated as CASTPRLRDYSKAFF.

The V call is TRBV7-3, the J call TRBJ1-6; maybe TRBD1 (5 bases). The germline V gene encodes CDR1 SGHTA and CDR2 FQGTGA. Trimming stripped 5 bases from V and 9 bases from J, with 17 bases between. This CDR3 has 15 residues. CDR3 DNA: TGTGCCAGCAGCCTCAGCGGAGGCGGGGGTTCACCCCTCCACTTT. Translated, it gives CASSLSGGGGSPLHF.

This clone was detected a few times. The V call is TRBV23-1, the J call TRBJ1-5; TRBD1 aligns across 9 bases. TRBV23-1 is classed as an ORF, of uncertain function. The CDR3 is made up of 15 amino acids. Losses at the gene ends were 3 bases for V and 7 bases for J; bases not matched to a gene: 7. CDR3 in DNA: TGCGCCAGCAGTCAGGGTGAGGACAGGGGCCAGCCCCAGCATTTT. This encodes CASSQGEDRGQPQHF.

This chain connects TRBV5-1 to TRBJ2-1; D not resolved. The germline CDR1 and CDR2 sequences are SGHRS and YFSETQ. The V end lost 0 bases, the J end lost 6 bases, and 13 bases lay between the germline ends. The CDR3 contains 15 residues. The CDR3 coding sequence is TGCGCCAGCAGCTTGGCCCTGGTGTGGGCCAATGAGCAGTTCTTC. This encodes CASSLALVWANEQFF.

This chain links TRBV18 with TRBJ1-4; no clear D. The germline V gene has CDR1 KGHSH and CDR2 LQKENI. The CDR3 is 16 residues long. With 2 bases removed from V and 3 bases from J, the gap between germline ends came to 13 bases. CDR3 DNA sequence: TGTGCCAGCTCACCAGTCCGGACTGGGGCTAATGAAAAACTGTTTTTT. Its protein is CASSPVRTGANEKLFF.

The rearrangement uses TRBV4-1 and TRBJ2-4; no clear D. V gave up 0 bases and J gave up 9 bases, with 18 bases separating them. The germline V gene has CDR1 MGHRA and CDR2 YSYEKL. The CDR3 totals 16 residues. The chain's CDR3 is CASSQDELTSAGIQYF. The CDR3 nucleotides are TGCGCCAGCAGCCAAGATGAGCTTACCTCCGCCGGCATTCAGTACTTC.

This clone was counted between two and nine times. The V gene is TRBV5-1, the J gene TRBJ1-2; TRBD1 agrees at 8 bases. Germline V CDR1 and CDR2: SGHRS, YFSETQ. There are 13 residues in the CDR3. Unmatched junction bases numbered 6, after V lost 4 bases and J lost 7 bases. DNA of the CDR3: TGCGCCAGCAGCATCGGACAGGGCCGTGGCTACACCTTC. It is translated as CASSIGQGRGYTF.

The sample holds a few counts of this clone. This sample also contains other DNA sequences that code for the same CDR3. The rearrangement joins TRBV5-4 to TRBJ1-6; D gene uncertain. The CDR3 has 15 residues. V shed 0 bases and J shed 11 bases, with 15 bases lying between them. Germline CDR1 is SGHNT and CDR2 is YYREEE (reference sequence). As DNA, the CDR3 is TGTGCCAGCAGCTTGGTAGGCGCCAACGCTGCACCCCTCCACTTT. Protein: CASSLVGANAAPLHF.

J is TRBJ2-7 and V is TRBV6-1, with a weak D call TRBD1 (6 bases). Germline lookup yields CDR1 MNHNS and CDR2 SASEGT. The V gene lost 5 bases and the J gene lost 2 bases, with 10 bases spanning the gap. The CDR3 has 13 residues. CDR3 bases: TGTGCCAGCAGTTCCCGACAGGCCTACGAGCAGTACTTC. As protein: CASSSRQAYEQYF.

This chain connects TRBV7-8 to TRBJ1-2, with 10 bases that match TRBD1. This CDR3 comprises 16 residues. V lost 2 bases, J lost 4 bases, and 7 bases stayed unmatched. Germline CDR1 and CDR2: SGHVS and FQNEAQ. Written as DNA, the CDR3 is TGTGCCAGCAGCTTACGGGACAGGGGATCTTCCTATGGCTACACCTTC. Its protein product is CASSLRDRGSSYGYTF.

V gene TRBV30 combines with J gene TRBJ1-5; 8 bases agree with TRBD1. Per the germline V gene, CDR1 is GTSNPN and CDR2 is SVGIG (reference sequence). Trimming cost V 2 bases and J 6 bases; bases outside gene matches: 6. This CDR3 is 14 amino acids long. The CDR3 loop reads CAWSPDRVGQPQHF. Written as DNA, the CDR3 is TGTGCCTGGAGTCCGGACAGGGTGGGTCAGCCCCAGCATTTT.

The J gene is TRBJ1-2, the V gene TRBV7-8; D may be TRBD1 (5 bases). The CDR3 length is 15 residues. V was trimmed by 5 bases and J by 6 bases, leaving 19 bases between them. Germline V gene sequence: CDR1 SGHVS, CDR2 FQNEAQ. CDR3 nucleotide sequence: TGTGCCAGCAGCCAAACGGGCGAGGGGCTCCATGGCTACACCTTC. Translating gives CASSQTGEGLHGYTF.

The chain combines TRBV5-1 with TRBJ1-2; D gene uncertain. Trimming stripped 2 bases from V and 4 bases from J, with 12 bases between. The CDR3 contains 14 residues. CDR1 is SGHRS, CDR2 YFSETQ, per germline. The CDR3 spells CASSLTGLVYGYTF. The CDR3 DNA is TGCGCCAGCAGCTTAACGGGCCTCGTCTATGGCTACACCTTC.

V and J are TRBV27 and TRBJ1-1; 9 nucleotides match TRBD1. V lost 6 bases to trimming and J lost 0 bases; unmatched junction nucleotides: 14. Looked up from germline, CDR1 is MNHEY and CDR2 is SMNVEV (reference sequence). This CDR3 is built from 18 residues. The CDR3 sequence: CASSTSQDRGRLNTEAFF. The CDR3 nucleotides read TGTGCCAGCAGCACCTCCCAGGACAGGGGCCGGTTGAACACTGAAGCTTTCTTT.

This clone was picked up a small number of times. This chain connects TRBV6-1 to TRBJ1-2; D not certain. Trimming took off 6 bases at V and 4 bases at J, with 12 bases between the two ends. The germline CDR1 and CDR2 sequences are MNHNS and SASEGT. CDR3 length: 13 amino acids. As DNA, the CDR3 is TGTGCCAGCAGCCCCGCAAGGTTCTATGGCTACACCTTC. It encodes CASSPARFYGYTF.

The chain's CDR3 is CASNLDRWNTEAFF. CDR3 in DNA: TGTGCCAGCAACCTGGACAGATGGAACACTGAAGCTTTCTTT. The genes are TRBV11-1 and TRBJ1-1, with TRBD1 as a possible D gene (6 bases). Trimming shortened V by 7 bases and J by 1 base, and 13 bases separated the two germline ends. This CDR3 is 14 amino acids long. The germline V gene encodes CDR1 SGHAT and CDR2 FQDESV (reference sequence). The variable domain in full, completed from reference TRBV11-1 and TRBJ1-1, reads EAEVAQSPRYKITEKSQAVAFWCDPISGHATLYWYRQILGQGPELLVQFQDESVVDDSQLPKDRFSAERLKGVDSTLKIQPAELGDSAMYLCASNLDRWNTEAFFGQGTRLTVV.

A word on this clone: One end of the junction varies from germline; a read error may be responsible. The chain carries TRBV9 and TRBJ1-6; 8 nucleotides align to TRBD1. The CDR3 contains 15 residues. The germline gives CDR1 SGDLS, CDR2 YYNGEE. CDR3 protein: CDSSARQGQNSPLHF. The CDR3 DNA is TGTGACAGCAGCGCGAGACAGGGGCAGAATTCACCCCTCCACTTT. The full variable domain, with the rest looked up from reference TRBV9 and TRBJ1-6, is DSGVTQTPKHLITATGQRVTLRCSPRSGDLSVYWYQQSLDQGLQFLIQYYNGEERAKGNILERFSAQQFPDLHSELNLSSLELGDSALYFCDSSARQGQNSPLHFGNGTRLTVT.

This chain connects TRBV7-2 to TRBJ1-2; 8 nucleotides align to TRBD1. Germline V CDR1 and CDR2: SGHTA, FQGNSA. The CDR3 runs to 16 residues. J was trimmed by 4 bases and V by 2 bases; bases with no gene match: 9. The CDR3 reads CASSLYATGEVYGYTF. DNA of the CDR3: TGTGCCAGCAGCTTATACGCGACAGGGGAGGTCTATGGCTACACCTTC. The full variable domain, rest sourced from reference TRBV7-2 and TRBJ1-2, is GAGVSQSPSNKVTEKGKDVELRCDPISGHTALYWYRQSLGQGLEFLIYFQGNSAPDKSGLPSDRFSAERTGGSVSTLTIQRTQQEDSAVYLCASSLYATGEVYGYTFGSGTRLTVV.

The rearrangement links TRBV6-5 to TRBJ1-6, with D perhaps TRBD1 (5 bases). Germline V gives CDR1 MNHEY, CDR2 SVGAGI. Trimming pared 7 bases from V and 9 bases from J, leaving 16 bases between. CDR3 length equals 14 residues. CDR3: CASMRAGDGSPLHF. The CDR3 DNA is TGTGCCAGCATGCGAGCCGGGGACGGTTCACCCCTCCACTTT.

This chain's CDR3 is CASKTVTMTEAFF. The CDR3 bases are TGTGCCAGCAAGACAGTGACGATGACTGAAGCTTTCTTT. The J gene is TRBJ1-1, the V gene TRBV6-5; D might be TRBD1 (5 bases). Germline values: CDR1 MNHEY, CDR2 SVGAGI. The length of the CDR3 is 13 residues. Trimming cost V 7 bases and J 5 bases, with 14 bases left between them.